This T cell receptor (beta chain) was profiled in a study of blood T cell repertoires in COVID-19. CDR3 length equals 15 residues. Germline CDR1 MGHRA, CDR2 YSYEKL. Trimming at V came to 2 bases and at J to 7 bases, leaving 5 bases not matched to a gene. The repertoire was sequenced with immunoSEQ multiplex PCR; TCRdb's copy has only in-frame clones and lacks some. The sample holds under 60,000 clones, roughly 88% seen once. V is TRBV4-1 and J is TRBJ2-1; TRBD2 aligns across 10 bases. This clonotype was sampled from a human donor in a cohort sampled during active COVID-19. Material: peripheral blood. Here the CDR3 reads CASSQRAGGWNEQFF. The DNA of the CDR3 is TGCGCCAGCAGCCAACGAGCGGGAGGGTGGAATGAGCAGTTCTTC.